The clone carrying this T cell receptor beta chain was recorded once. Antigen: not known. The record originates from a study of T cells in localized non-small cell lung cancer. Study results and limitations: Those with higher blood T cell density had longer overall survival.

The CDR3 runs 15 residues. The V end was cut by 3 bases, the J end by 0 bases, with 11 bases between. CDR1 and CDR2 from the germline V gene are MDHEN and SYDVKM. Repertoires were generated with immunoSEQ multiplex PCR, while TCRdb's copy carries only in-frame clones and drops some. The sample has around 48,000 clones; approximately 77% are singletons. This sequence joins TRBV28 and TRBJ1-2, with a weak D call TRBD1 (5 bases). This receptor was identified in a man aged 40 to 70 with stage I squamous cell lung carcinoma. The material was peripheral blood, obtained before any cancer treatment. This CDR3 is CASSFVGGSNYGYTF. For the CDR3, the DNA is TGTGCCAGCAGTTTCGTCGGGGGGTCTAACTATGGCTACACCTTC.